A selection of T cell receptor beta chains follows, all from one sample in a study of blood T cell repertoires in COVID-19. Here immunoSEQ multiplex PCR was the method, and the copy in TCRdb shows in-frame clones only, minus some. The table has 85,000 to 130,000 clones, 88% seen once. The sequencing input was peripheral blood. The origin of the receptors is a woman aged 60-75 years with acute or convalescent COVID-19. CDR3s include the opening cysteine and the closing phenylalanine or tryptophan. A D gene is named only where the DNA matches it firmly. Clone sizes are given selectively: once, few, many, or a class where the clone is expanded.

CDR3 | DNA | size | D | J | V
CASSSGLVAPDTQYF | TGCGCCAGCAGCTCGGGACTAGTTGCTCCAGATACGCAGTATTTT | - | TRBD2 | TRBJ2-3 | TRBV5-1
CASRRRQGSNTEAFF | TGTGCCAGCAGACGCCGACAGGGATCGAACACTGAAGCTTTCTTT | - | TRBD1 | TRBJ1-1 | TRBV28
CASSIYTGNTEAFF | TGTGCCAGTAGTATATACACGGGGAACACTGAAGCTTTCTTT | - | - | TRBJ1-1 | TRBV19
CASSLEGGQGYPDTQYF | TGTGCCAGCAGCTTAGAAGGGGGACAGGGGTACCCAGATACGCAGTATTTT | - | TRBD1 | TRBJ2-3 | TRBV11-3
CASSRTGQPNTEAFF | TGTGCCAGCAGCCGGACGGGACAGCCGAACACTGAAGCTTTCTTT | - | TRBD1 | TRBJ1-1 | TRBV25-1
CASSEEAFTYNSPLHF | TGCGCCAGCAGTGAAGAGGCCTTCACCTATAATTCACCCCTCCACTTT | - | - | TRBJ1-6 | TRBV10-2
CASSQVLGGRAHEQYF | TGTGCCAGCAGCCAGGTTCTTGGCGGGAGGGCCCACGAGCAGTACTTC | once | TRBD2 | TRBJ2-7 | TRBV4-2
CASSFFTSGRAPYNEQFF | TGTGCCAGCAGCTTTTTTACTAGCGGGAGGGCGCCATACAATGAGCAGTTCTTC | - | TRBD2 | TRBJ2-1 | TRBV7-3
CASSESFTEAFF | TGTGCCAGCAGTGAGTCTTTCACTGAAGCTTTCTTT | - | - | TRBJ1-1 | TRBV6-1
CASSTTANTEAFF | TGTGCCAGCAGCACGACAGCGAACACTGAAGCTTTCTTT | few | - | TRBJ1-1 | TRBV6-5
CASSLGQGNSPLHF | TGTGCCAGTAGTTTGGGACAGGGTAATTCACCCCTCCACTTT | - | TRBD1 | TRBJ1-6 | TRBV19
CASSFGLTVNTGELFF | TGCGCCAGCAGCTTTGGGTTGACAGTTAACACCGGGGAGCTGTTTTTT | - | - | TRBJ2-2 | TRBV5-1
CASSQDPKTATNEKLFF | TGTGCCAGCAGCCAAGATCCAAAAACGGCAACTAATGAAAAACTGTTTTTT | - | - | TRBJ1-4 | TRBV4-2
CASSLDRVPDTQYF | TGTGCCAGCTCACTAGACAGGGTTCCAGATACGCAGTATTTT | - | TRBD1 | TRBJ2-3 | TRBV18
CATSRSQGMGNEQFF | TGTGCCACCAGCAGATCACAGGGGATGGGCAATGAGCAGTTCTTC | - | TRBD1 | TRBJ2-1 | TRBV24-1
CASSEPPGLGRETQYF | TGTGCCAGCAGTGAACCTCCGGGACTGGGTCGAGAGACCCAGTACTTC | - | - | TRBJ2-5 | TRBV2
CASSESLRNTEAFF | TGTGCCAGCAGTGAATCGCTGAGGAACACTGAAGCTTTCTTT | - | - | TRBJ1-1 | TRBV2